The 22 T cell receptor beta chains given below trace back to one sample, sequenced in a study of blood T cell repertoires in COVID-19. The protocol was immunoSEQ multiplex PCR, while the TCRdb copy is restricted to in-frame clones and leaves out a portion. The table records approximately 150,000 clones, around 80% of them present only once. The sequenced sample was PBMCs or T cells enriched from blood (not recorded which). These receptors were taken from a man aged 40-50 years with acute COVID-19.

This clone was observed a few times. V usage is TRBV3-1 (or the pseudogene TRBV3-2) and J usage is TRBJ2-1; no reliable D call. CDR1 and CDR2 (germline): LGHDT, YNNKEL (reference sequence). V gave up 0 bases and J gave up 9 bases, with 9 bases separating them. The CDR3 runs to 13 residues. The CDR3 region has the DNA TGTGCCAGCAGCCAAGATGGAGTTGTTGAGCAGTTCTTC. It is translated as CASSQDGVVEQFF.

This chain connects TRBV19 to TRBJ2-1, with D possibly matching TRBD2 (6 bases). The germline V gene has CDR1 LNHDA and CDR2 SQIVND (reference sequence). The V end was cut by 5 bases, the J end by 12 bases, with 14 bases between. This CDR3 region has 12 residues. CDR3 amino acids: CASSSQMGGQFF. CDR3 nucleotides: TGTGCCAGTAGTTCACAGATGGGAGGGCAGTTCTTC.

The V gene is TRBV11-3, the J gene TRBJ2-2, with TRBD1 as a possible D gene (5 bases). Germline values: CDR1 SGHNT, CDR2 YENEEA. This CDR3 is built from 15 residues. The V gene lost 4 bases and the J gene lost 7 bases, with 16 bases spanning the gap. The CDR3 here is CASSSGDGAHGELFF. The CDR3 DNA is TGTGCCAGCAGCTCCGGAGATGGGGCGCACGGGGAGCTGTTTTTT.

The CDR3 bases are TGCGCCAGTATAGCTAGCGGGAACGAGCAGTACTTC. It translates to CASIASGNEQYF. V gene TRBV10-2 combines with J gene TRBJ2-7; 9 bases map to TRBD2. This CDR3 has 12 amino acids. The J segment lost 5 bases and the V segment lost 9 bases, leaving 5 bases of the junction unmatched. CDR1 is WSHSY, CDR2 SAAADI, per germline.

This clone has a single count. This chain links TRBV19 with TRBJ2-2; no definite D call. V lost 3 bases to trimming and J lost 2 bases, with 7 bases between them. The CDR3 has 14 amino acids. Germline values: CDR1 LNHDA, CDR2 SQIVND (reference sequence). The CDR3 is CASSMVTNTGELFF. The CDR3 DNA follows: TGTGCCAGTAGTATGGTCACAAACACCGGGGAGCTGTTTTTT. The variable domain in full, completed from reference TRBV19 and TRBJ2-2, reads DGGITQSPKYLFRKEGQNVTLSCEQNLNHDAMYWYRQDPGQGLRLIYYSQIVNDFQKGDIAEGYSVSREKKESFPLTVTSAQKNPTAFYLCASSMVTNTGELFFGEGSRLTVL.

The V gene is TRBV5-5, the J gene TRBJ1-2, with D unresolved. Germline lookup yields CDR1 SGHKS and CDR2 YYEKEE (reference sequence). This CDR3 contains 12 residues. V was trimmed by 4 bases and J by 5 bases, leaving 9 bases between them. The CDR3 DNA is TGTGCCAGCAGCCCTGAGACTTATGGCTACACCTTC. Protein: CASSPETYGYTF.

The chain links TRBV24-1 to TRBJ2-2; 9 bases map to TRBD1. The V gene's germline CDR1 is KGHDR and CDR2 SFDVKD. The CDR3 is 15 residues long. The ends lost 4 bases at V and 8 bases at J; junction bases unmatched: 7. CDR3 loop: CATSDPGQGAGELFF. The DNA of the CDR3 is TGTGCCACCAGTGACCCGGGACAGGGCGCGGGGGAGCTGTTTTTT.

This clone has a handful of counts. The genes are TRBV18 and TRBJ2-2, with D perhaps TRBD1 (5 bases). The CDR3 extends over 17 amino acids. The germline CDR1 and CDR2 sequences are KGHSH and LQKENI. Trimming left V 1 base short and J 4 bases short, with 16 bases between. The CDR3 here is CASSPRPVETVTGELFF. As DNA, the CDR3 is TGTGCCAGCTCACCACGCCCGGTGGAGACAGTCACCGGGGAGCTGTTTTTT. Filled out from reference TRBV18 and TRBJ2-2, the complete variable domain reads NAGVMQNPRHLVRRRGQEARLRCSPMKGHSHVYWYRQLPEEGLKFMVYLQKENIIDESGMPKERFSAEFPKEGPSILRIQQVVRGDSAAYFCASSPRPVETVTGELFFGEGSRLTVL.

V gene TRBV9 combines with J gene TRBJ2-2; D remains unclear. Germline V CDR1 and CDR2: SGDLS, YYNGEE. The CDR3 runs to 16 residues. Trimming removed 0 bases at V and 1 base at J, with 10 bases between. CDR3 in amino acids: CASSVGGRVNTGELFF. In nucleotides, the CDR3 is TGTGCCAGCAGCGTAGGTGGCCGGGTGAACACCGGGGAGCTGTTTTTT.

This chain uses TRBV13 with TRBJ2-5, with 9 bases identical to TRBD1. The junction had 10 bases not matched to a gene; V was cut back by 0 bases and J by 5 bases. The CDR3 loop spans 17 amino acids. In germline, CDR1 is PRHDT, CDR2 FYEKMQ (reference sequence). The CDR3 region is CASSLGRWTGEGETQYF. The CDR3 bases are TGTGCCAGCAGCTTAGGGCGCTGGACAGGGGAAGGGGAGACCCAGTACTTC.

This chain links TRBV27 with TRBJ2-1, with TRBD1 identical over 8 bases. V trimming: 5 bases; J trimming: 3 bases; junction bases outside the gene matches: 6. The germline gives CDR1 MNHEY, CDR2 SMNVEV (reference sequence). This CDR3 has 15 residues. CDR3 nucleotides: TGTGCCAGCAGTCCACTCGACAGGGGCTACAATGAGCAGTTCTTC. Its protein product is CASSPLDRGYNEQFF.

The chain recombines TRBV6-5 with TRBJ2-1; D is uncertain. V gave up 8 bases and J gave up 7 bases, with 9 bases separating them. This CDR3 is built from 11 residues. Looked up from germline, CDR1 is MNHEY and CDR2 is SVGAGI. CDR3 loop: CASGPWNEQFF. The CDR3 DNA sequence: TGTGCCAGCGGGCCGTGGAATGAGCAGTTCTTC.

This clone occurred a few times. This rearrangement joins TRBV5-4 to TRBJ1-4; D is undetermined. Trimming cost V 3 bases and J 3 bases, with 12 bases left between them. The CDR3 contains 15 residues. Germline lookup yields CDR1 SGHNT and CDR2 YYREEE (reference sequence). Written as DNA, the CDR3 is TGTGCCAGCAGCTCAGAGGGCAGAGCTAATGAAAAACTGTTTTTT. It yields the protein CASSSEGRANEKLFF.

This chain joins TRBV28 and TRBJ2-7; 9 nucleotides agree with TRBD2. The J segment lost 4 bases and the V segment lost 8 bases, leaving 9 bases of the junction unmatched. The CDR3 contains 14 residues. Germline CDR1 MDHEN, CDR2 SYDVKM. DNA for the CDR3: TGTGCCAGCCAAACCGGGACTAGCATTTACGAGCAGTACTTC. Translated, it gives CASQTGTSIYEQYF.

The chain recombines TRBV5-1 with TRBJ1-3; TRBD1 is a possible D gene (5 bases). The CDR3 totals 15 residues. CDR1 is SGHRS and CDR2 is YFSETQ in the germline V gene. Trimming cost V 4 bases and J 0 bases, with 11 bases left between them. The CDR3, as DNA: TGCGCCAGCAGCACTCAGGGATTCTCTGGAAACACCATATATTTT. This translates into CASSTQGFSGNTIYF.

The genes are TRBV19 and TRBJ1-1; 9 bases align to TRBD1. Germline trimming cut 7 bases from V and 0 bases from J; bases unmatched to any gene: 6. The germline V gene has CDR1 LNHDA and CDR2 SQIVND (reference sequence). The CDR3 has 15 amino acids. The CDR3 sequence: CASIQTGGVNTEAFF. The CDR3 DNA reads as TGTGCCAGTATCCAGACAGGGGGTGTGAACACTGAAGCTTTCTTT.

CDR3 bases: TGTGCCAGTGGTACCGGGACAGGGGGCTACGAGCAGTACTTC. Translation gives CASGTGTGGYEQYF. The gene calls are TRBV19 and TRBJ2-7, with 11 bases fitting TRBD1. The V segment lost 8 bases and the J segment 3 bases; nucleotides outside the gene matches: 6. Germline V gives CDR1 LNHDA, CDR2 SQIVND (reference sequence). This CDR3 is built from 14 residues.

This chain links TRBV4-2 with TRBJ2-3; 8 positions agree with TRBD2. The V and J ends lost 5 bases and 6 bases, in that order; junction bases with no gene match: 19. CDR3 length: 18 amino acids. The germline CDR1 and CDR2 sequences are LGHNA and YNFKEQ. The CDR3 is CASSKPSGRSGSVDTQYF. CDR3 nucleotides: TGTGCCAGCAGCAAACCCTCCGGGAGGAGCGGGAGCGTGGATACGCAGTATTTT.

This clone was picked up one time. The chain links TRBV14 to TRBJ1-6, with 8 bases that match TRBD1. Germline CDR1 is SGHDN and CDR2 is FVKESK. Unmatched junction bases numbered 16, after V lost 5 bases and J lost 7 bases. This CDR3 comprises 18 residues. CDR3 in amino acids: CASSVGVGQAPGNSPLHF. CDR3 sequence (DNA): TGTGCCAGCAGCGTCGGAGTGGGACAGGCTCCTGGGAATTCACCCCTCCACTTT. The full variable domain, completed using reference TRBV14 and TRBJ1-6, is EAGVTQFPSHSVIEKGQTVTLRCDPISGHDNLYWYRRVMGKEIKFLLHFVKESKQDESGMPNNRFLAERTGGTYSTLKVQPAELEDSGVYFCASSVGVGQAPGNSPLHFGNGTRLTVT.

The rearrangement links TRBV2 to TRBJ1-6, with D possibly TRBD1 on 5 matching bases. Germline CDR1 and CDR2: SNHLY and FYNNEI. This CDR3 has 15 residues. V lost 6 bases and J lost 6, with 15 bases in between. CDR3 protein: CASSGQGLGNSPLHF. CDR3 nucleotide sequence: TGTGCCAGCAGCGGGCAGGGTTTGGGTAATTCACCCCTCCACTTT.

The chain recombines TRBV2 with TRBJ1-1, with 9 bases identical to TRBD1. Losses at the gene ends were 6 bases for V and 1 base for J; bases not matched to a gene: 3. The CDR3 consists of 14 residues. Germline assignment: CDR1 SNHLY and CDR2 FYNNEI. The DNA of the CDR3 is TGTGCCAGCAGAGCACAGGGGGCGAACACTGAAGCTTTCTTT. This translates into CASRAQGANTEAFF.

V and J are TRBV5-6 and TRBJ2-7; 7 bases line up with TRBD1. Germline loops: CDR1 SGHDT, CDR2 YYEEEE. J lost 5 bases, V lost 1 base, and 9 bases had no gene match. The CDR3 consists of 15 residues. CDR3 amino acids: CASSLKQGRFHEQYF. CDR3 coding DNA: TGTGCCAGCAGCTTGAAACAGGGGAGATTCCACGAGCAGTACTTC. The variable domain in full, completed from reference TRBV5-6 and TRBJ2-7, reads DAGVTQSPTHLIKTRGQQVTLRCSPKSGHDTVSWYQQALGQGPQFIFQYYEEEERQRGNFPDRFSGHQFPNYSSELNVNALLLGDSALYLCASSLKQGRFHEQYFGPGTRLTVT.